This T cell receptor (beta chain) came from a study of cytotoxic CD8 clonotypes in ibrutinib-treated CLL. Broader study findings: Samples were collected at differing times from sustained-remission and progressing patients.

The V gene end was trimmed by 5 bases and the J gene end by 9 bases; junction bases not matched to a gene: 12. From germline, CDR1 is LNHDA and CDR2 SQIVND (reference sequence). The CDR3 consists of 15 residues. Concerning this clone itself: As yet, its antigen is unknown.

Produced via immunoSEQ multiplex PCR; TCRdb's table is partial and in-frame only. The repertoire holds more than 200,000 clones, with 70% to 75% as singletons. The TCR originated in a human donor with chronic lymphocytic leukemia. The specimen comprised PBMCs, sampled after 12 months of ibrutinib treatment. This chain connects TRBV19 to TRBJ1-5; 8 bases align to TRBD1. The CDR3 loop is CASSFTPGQERPQHF. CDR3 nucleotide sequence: TGTGCCAGTAGTTTCACCCCGGGACAGGAAAGGCCCCAGCATTTT. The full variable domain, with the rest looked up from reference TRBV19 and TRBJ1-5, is DGGITQSPKYLFRKEGQNVTLSCEQNLNHDAMYWYRQDPGQGLRLIYYSQIVNDFQKGDIAEGYSVSREKKESFPLTVTSAQKNPTAFYLCASSFTPGQERPQHFGDGTRLSIL.